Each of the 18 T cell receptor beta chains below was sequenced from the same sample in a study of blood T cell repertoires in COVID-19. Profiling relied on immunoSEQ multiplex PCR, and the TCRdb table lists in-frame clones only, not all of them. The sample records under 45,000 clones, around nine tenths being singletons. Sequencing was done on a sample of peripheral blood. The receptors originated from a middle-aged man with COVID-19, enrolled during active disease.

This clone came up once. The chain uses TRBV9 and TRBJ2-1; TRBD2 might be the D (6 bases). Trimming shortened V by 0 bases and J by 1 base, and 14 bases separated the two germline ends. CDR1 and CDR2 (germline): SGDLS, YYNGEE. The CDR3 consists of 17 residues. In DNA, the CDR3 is TGTGCCAGCAGCGTAGATCTGTACGGGGGATCCTACAATGAGCAGTTCTTC. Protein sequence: CASSVDLYGGSYNEQFF.

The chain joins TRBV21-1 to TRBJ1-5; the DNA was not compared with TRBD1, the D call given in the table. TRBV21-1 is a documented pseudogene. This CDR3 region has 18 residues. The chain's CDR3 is CASSFPGTEGPSNQPQHF. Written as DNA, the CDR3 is TGTGCCAGCAGCTTTCCCGGGACAGAAGGTCCTAGCAATCAGCCCCAGCATTTT.

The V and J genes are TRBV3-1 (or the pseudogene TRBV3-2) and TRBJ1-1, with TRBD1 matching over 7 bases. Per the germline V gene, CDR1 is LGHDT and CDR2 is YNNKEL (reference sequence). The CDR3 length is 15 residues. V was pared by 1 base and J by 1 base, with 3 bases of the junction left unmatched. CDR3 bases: TGTGCCAGCAGCCAAGGGGCAGGGGGGAACACTGAAGCTTTCTTT. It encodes CASSQGAGGNTEAFF.

The CDR3 DNA follows: TGTGCCAGTAGCCCCCGGGGGGAGACGAGTCAGCCCCAGCATTTT. It specifies CASSPRGETSQPQHF. This chain uses TRBV19 with TRBJ1-5; D is possibly TRBD1 (5 bases). This CDR3 region has 15 residues. Germline loops: CDR1 LNHDA, CDR2 SQIVND (reference sequence). The V end was cut by 6 bases, the J end by 6 bases, with 18 bases between.

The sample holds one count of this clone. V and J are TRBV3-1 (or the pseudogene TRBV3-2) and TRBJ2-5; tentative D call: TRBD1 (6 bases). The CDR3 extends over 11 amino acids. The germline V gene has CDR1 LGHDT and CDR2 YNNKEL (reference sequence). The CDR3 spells CGTANQETQYF. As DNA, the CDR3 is TGTGGGACAGCCAACCAAGAGACCCAGTACTTC.

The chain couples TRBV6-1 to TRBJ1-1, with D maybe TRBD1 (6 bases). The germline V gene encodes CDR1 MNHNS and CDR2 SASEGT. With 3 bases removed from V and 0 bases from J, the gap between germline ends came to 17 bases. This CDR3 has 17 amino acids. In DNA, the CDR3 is TGTGCCAGCAGTGACAGGGGCAGGGCGGGCATGAACACTGAAGCTTTCTTT. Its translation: CASSDRGRAGMNTEAFF.

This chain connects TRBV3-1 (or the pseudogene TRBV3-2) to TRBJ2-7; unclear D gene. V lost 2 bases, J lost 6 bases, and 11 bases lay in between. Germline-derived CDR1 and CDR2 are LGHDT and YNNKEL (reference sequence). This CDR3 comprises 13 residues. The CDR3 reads CASSQTSSSEQYF. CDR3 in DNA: TGTGCCAGCAGCCAAACGAGTTCGTCCGAGCAGTACTTC.

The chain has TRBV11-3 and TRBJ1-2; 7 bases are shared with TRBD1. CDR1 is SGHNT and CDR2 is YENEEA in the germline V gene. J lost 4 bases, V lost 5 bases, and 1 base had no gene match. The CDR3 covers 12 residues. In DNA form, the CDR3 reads TGTGCCAGCAGCCCAGGGGGCTATGGCTACACCTTC. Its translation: CASSPGGYGYTF.

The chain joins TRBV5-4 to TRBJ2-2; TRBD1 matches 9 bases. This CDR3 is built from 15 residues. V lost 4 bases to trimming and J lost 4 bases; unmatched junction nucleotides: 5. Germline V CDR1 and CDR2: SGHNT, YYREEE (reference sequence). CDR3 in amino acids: CASSRDREGTGELFF. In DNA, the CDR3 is TGTGCCAGCAGCCGGGACAGGGAGGGCACCGGGGAGCTGTTTTTT.

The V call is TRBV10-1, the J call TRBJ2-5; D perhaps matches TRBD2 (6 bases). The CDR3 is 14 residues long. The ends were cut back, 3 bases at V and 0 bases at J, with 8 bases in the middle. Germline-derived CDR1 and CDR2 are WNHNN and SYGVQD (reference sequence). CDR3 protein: CASSDGGNQETQYF. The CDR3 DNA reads TGCGCCAGCAGTGACGGCGGGAACCAAGAGACCCAGTACTTC.

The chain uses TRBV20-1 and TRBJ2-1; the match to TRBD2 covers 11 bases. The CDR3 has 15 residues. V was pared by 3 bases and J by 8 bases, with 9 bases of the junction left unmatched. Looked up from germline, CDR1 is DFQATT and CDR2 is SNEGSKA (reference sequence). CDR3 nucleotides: TGCAGTGCTAGTCCGACTAGCGGGGCAGGTTATGAGCAGTTCTTC. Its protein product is CSASPTSGAGYEQFF.

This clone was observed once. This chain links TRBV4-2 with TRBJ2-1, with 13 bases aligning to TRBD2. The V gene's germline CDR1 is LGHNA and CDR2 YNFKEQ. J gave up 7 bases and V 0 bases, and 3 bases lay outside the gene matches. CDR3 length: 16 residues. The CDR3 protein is CASSQEGTSGKNEQFF. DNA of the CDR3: TGTGCCAGCAGCCAAGAAGGGACTAGCGGGAAAAATGAGCAGTTCTTC.

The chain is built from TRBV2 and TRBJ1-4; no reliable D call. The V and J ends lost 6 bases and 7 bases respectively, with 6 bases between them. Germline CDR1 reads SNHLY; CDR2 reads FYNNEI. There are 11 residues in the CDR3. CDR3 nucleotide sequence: TGTGCCAGCAGAACAGCTGAAAAACTGTTTTTT. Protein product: CASRTAEKLFF.

The CDR3 nucleotides read TGTGCCAGCAGCTTGGTGGGACAGGGGGACTTAAGCTACACCTTC. Translating it yields CASSLVGQGDLSYTF. V is TRBV5-4 and J is TRBJ1-2, with 11 bases that match TRBD1. The CDR3 runs to 15 residues. Per the germline V gene, CDR1 is SGHNT and CDR2 is YYREEE (reference sequence). Trimming removed 0 bases from V and 9 bases from J; junction bases left unmatched: 7. Full variable domain (missing parts from reference TRBV5-4 and TRBJ1-2): ETGVTQSPTHLIKTRGQQVTLRCSSQSGHNTVSWYQQALGQGPQFIFQYYREEENGRGNFPPRFSGLQFPNYSSELNVNALELDDSALYLCASSLVGQGDLSYTFGSGTRLTVV.

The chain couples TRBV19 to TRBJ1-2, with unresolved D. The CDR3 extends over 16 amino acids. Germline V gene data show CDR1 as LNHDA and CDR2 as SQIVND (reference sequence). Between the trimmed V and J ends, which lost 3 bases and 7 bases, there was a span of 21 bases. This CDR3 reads CASSIEWARPSGGYTF. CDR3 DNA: TGTGCCAGTAGTATTGAGTGGGCGCGCCCCTCTGGTGGCTACACCTTC.

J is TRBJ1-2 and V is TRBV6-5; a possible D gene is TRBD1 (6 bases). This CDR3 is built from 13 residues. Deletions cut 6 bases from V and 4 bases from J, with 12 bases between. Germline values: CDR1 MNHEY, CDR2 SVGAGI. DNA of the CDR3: TGTGCCAGCAGAGGAGACAGGCGCTATGGCTACACCTTC. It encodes CASRGDRRYGYTF.

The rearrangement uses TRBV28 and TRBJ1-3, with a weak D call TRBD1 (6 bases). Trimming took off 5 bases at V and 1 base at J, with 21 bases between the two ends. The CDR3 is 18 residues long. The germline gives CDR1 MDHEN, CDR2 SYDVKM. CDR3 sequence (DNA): TGTGCCAGCAGTCGGACAGCGCTTCTTTCCACTTCTGGAAACACCATATATTTT. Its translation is CASSRTALLSTSGNTIYF.

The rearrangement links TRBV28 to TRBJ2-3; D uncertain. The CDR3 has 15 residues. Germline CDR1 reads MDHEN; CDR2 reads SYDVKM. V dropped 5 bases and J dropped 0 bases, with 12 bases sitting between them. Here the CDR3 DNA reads TGTGCCAGCAGTCCACATACCTCTAGCACAGATACGCAGTATTTT. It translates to CASSPHTSSTDTQYF.